Below are 8 T cell receptor beta chains sequenced from a single sample in a study of blood T cell repertoires in COVID-19. Data came from immunoSEQ multiplex PCR; TCRdb stores just in-frame clones and leaves some out. The table shows roughly 140,000 clones, with 85% to 90% occurring only once. Source material: peripheral blood. These receptors were collected from a woman between 40 and 50 years old with acute or convalescent COVID-19.

The chain has TRBV30 and TRBJ1-2; 8 bases are shared with TRBD1. CDR1 GTSNPN and CDR2 SVGIG come from the germline V gene (reference sequence). Germline trimming cut 4 bases from V and 4 bases from J; bases unmatched to any gene: 5. The CDR3 covers 13 residues. CDR3 coding DNA: TGTGCCTGGATGGACAGGGTTGCCTATGGCTACACCTTC. It encodes CAWMDRVAYGYTF.

V gene TRBV28 combines with J gene TRBJ1-4; maybe TRBD1 (6 bases). Trimming took off 6 bases at V and 3 bases at J, with 11 bases between the two ends. This CDR3 has 14 amino acids. Germline V gene data show CDR1 as MDHEN and CDR2 as SYDVKM. This CDR3 reads CASRTGFANEKLFF. The CDR3 DNA follows: TGTGCCAGCAGAACAGGGTTCGCTAATGAAAAACTGTTTTTT.

This clone has a single count. V gene TRBV11-2 combines with J gene TRBJ2-3; TRBD1 is a possible D gene (5 bases). With 6 bases removed from V and 4 bases from J, the gap between germline ends came to 11 bases. The CDR3 is 13 residues long. Per the germline V gene, CDR1 is SGHAT and CDR2 is FQNNGV. CDR3 nucleotide sequence: TGTGCCAGCAGGGGCAGGGTGGCAGATACGCAGTATTTT. It specifies CASRGRVADTQYF. The full variable domain, its missing parts supplied by reference TRBV11-2 and TRBJ2-3, is EAGVAQSPRYKIIEKRQSVAFWCNPISGHATLYWYQQILGQGPKLLIQFQNNGVVDDSQLPKDRFSAERLKGVDSTLKIQPAKLEDSAVYLCASRGRVADTQYFGPGTRLTVL.

The rearrangement joins TRBV6-5 to TRBJ2-4; D is unclear. Germline V gene sequence: CDR1 MNHEY, CDR2 SVGAGI. The germline V and J ends were trimmed by 0 bases and 4 bases, with 10 bases remaining between them. The CDR3 runs 15 residues. CDR3 amino acids: CASSYSTGGKNIQYF. In DNA form, the CDR3 reads TGTGCCAGCAGTTACTCTACGGGTGGGAAAAACATTCAGTACTTC.

The table lists this clone with a count of one. The rearrangement links TRBV20-1 to TRBJ2-1, with 8 bases aligning to TRBD1. The CDR3 has 14 residues. CDR1 DFQATT and CDR2 SNEGSKA come from the germline V gene (reference sequence). Unmatched junction bases numbered 5, after V lost 3 bases and J lost 4 bases. The CDR3 is CSASLGTGYNEQFF. The CDR3 nucleotides are TGCAGTGCTAGTCTCGGGACAGGTTACAATGAGCAGTTCTTC.

This sequence joins TRBV5-1 and TRBJ1-1; a possible D gene is TRBD1 (5 bases). The CDR3 has 13 residues. Trimming removed 1 base at V and 5 bases at J, with 9 bases between. Germline assignment: CDR1 SGHRS and CDR2 YFSETQ. CDR3 sequence: CASSLQGGTEAFF. DNA for the CDR3: TGCGCCAGCAGCTTGCAGGGAGGAACTGAAGCTTTCTTT.

The chain couples TRBV10-3 to TRBJ2-3; TRBD2 is a possible D gene (5 bases). The CDR3 has 14 amino acids. Germline lookup yields CDR1 ENHRY and CDR2 SYGVKD. Trimming left V 3 bases short and J 3 bases short, with 10 bases between. CDR3 loop: CAISDWETTDTQYF. DNA of the CDR3: TGTGCCATCAGTGATTGGGAGACTACAGATACGCAGTATTTT.

The chain couples TRBV3-1 (or the pseudogene TRBV3-2) to TRBJ2-6; weak D call: TRBD2 (5 bases). CDR3 length equals 17 residues. V lost 0 bases to trimming and J lost 0 bases, with 9 bases between them. Germline CDR1 is LGHDT and CDR2 is YNNKEL (reference sequence). The CDR3 reads CASSQDYGNSGANVLTF. The CDR3 DNA reads as TGTGCCAGCAGCCAAGACTACGGGAACTCTGGGGCCAACGTCCTGACTTTC.